The 22 T cell receptor beta chains in this list originate from one sample, sequenced in a study of T cells in localized non-small cell lung cancer. Method: immunoSEQ multiplex PCR; TCRdb's copy keeps in-frame clones and lacks some. The table lists 12,000 or so clones, 65% to 85% of them singletons. Sequences were derived from peripheral blood, sampled before any cancer treatment. All receptors derive from a male donor aged 60 or over with stage I lung adenocarcinoma.

The V gene is TRBV6-1, the J gene TRBJ2-5; a weak D match, TRBD2 (5 bases). CDR3 length equals 13 residues. The V gene lost 6 bases and the J gene lost 5 bases, with 13 bases spanning the gap. Germline CDR1 and CDR2: MNHNS and SASEGT. CDR3 DNA sequence: TGTGCCAGCAGGCTTACTAGTCCCGAGACCCAGTACTTC. Protein: CASRLTSPETQYF.

The chain employs TRBV6-1 and TRBJ1-4, with 10 bases that match TRBD1. CDR1 and CDR2 (germline): MNHNS, SASEGT. V shed 5 bases, J shed 4 bases, and the junction held 4 bases outside the gene matches. This CDR3 comprises 15 residues. The CDR3 here is CASSSDRGNNEKLFF. As DNA, the CDR3 is TGTGCCAGCAGTTCGGACAGGGGGAATAATGAAAAACTGTTTTTT.

The gene calls are TRBV7-8 and TRBJ2-7; perhaps TRBD1 as D (5 bases). Germline values: CDR1 SGHVS, CDR2 FQNEAQ. This CDR3 region has 14 residues. V lost 2 bases and J 5 bases, leaving 13 bases between the germline ends. The CDR3 nucleotides read TGTGCCAGCAGCTTAACCAGGGTTTTCCACGAGCAGTACTTC. Its translation: CASSLTRVFHEQYF.

This clone was found once. This chain uses TRBV13 with TRBJ1-1; no definite D call. From germline, CDR1 is PRHDT and CDR2 FYEKMQ (reference sequence). The V end lost 2 bases, the J end lost 4 bases, and 11 bases lay between the germline ends. The CDR3 consists of 14 residues. The CDR3 protein is CASSLRSGGTEAFF. CDR3 in DNA: TGTGCCAGCAGCTTACGGTCGGGAGGCACTGAAGCTTTCTTT.

The J gene is TRBJ2-2, the V gene TRBV2; TRBD1 matches at 7 bases. The CDR3 extends over 14 amino acids. CDR1 is SNHLY and CDR2 is FYNNEI in the germline V gene. The V and J ends lost 8 bases and 0 bases, in that order; junction bases with no gene match: 3. CDR3 DNA sequence: TGTGCCAGCGGACAGGAAGCGAACACCGGGGAGCTGTTTTTT. Translation gives CASGQEANTGELFF.

The chain carries TRBV7-2 and TRBJ1-5; a weak D match, TRBD1 (5 bases). The CDR3 is 13 residues long. Per germline, CDR1 SGHTA and CDR2 FQGNSA. Between the trimmed V and J ends, which lost 5 bases and 8 bases, there was a span of 13 bases. CDR3 DNA sequence: TGTGCCAGCAGCCTTAGCCTGGGGGAGCCCCAGCATTTT. It codes for CASSLSLGEPQHF.

The rearrangement uses TRBV15 and TRBJ2-7; maybe TRBD2 (5 bases). This CDR3 comprises 17 residues. CDR1 and CDR2 (germline): LNHNV, YYDKDF (reference sequence). Trimming took off 0 bases at V and 1 base at J, with 16 bases between the two ends. CDR3 region: CATSRDYGGHRSYEQYF. The DNA for the CDR3 is TGTGCCACCAGCAGAGATTACGGAGGCCATAGGTCCTACGAGCAGTACTTC. The full variable domain, completed using reference TRBV15 and TRBJ2-7, is DAMVIQNPRYQVTQFGKPVTLSCSQTLNHNVMYWYQQKSSQAPKLLFHYYDKDFNNEADTPDNFQSRRPNTSFCFLDIRSPGLGDTAMYLCATSRDYGGHRSYEQYFGPGTRLTVT.

This chain joins TRBV5-1 and TRBJ1-4; no firm D call. Germline-derived CDR1 and CDR2 are SGHRS and YFSETQ. There are 16 residues in the CDR3. Trimming left V 4 bases short and J 4 bases short, with 17 bases between. The CDR3 DNA sequence: TGCGCCAGCAGCCGGGGATCTCGGAGGGATAATGAAAAACTGTTTTTT. Its translation: CASSRGSRRDNEKLFF.

The chain recombines TRBV5-1 with TRBJ1-2; D ambiguous. Trimming took off 4 bases at V and 0 bases at J, with 7 bases between the two ends. There are 13 residues in the CDR3. Germline assignment: CDR1 SGHRS and CDR2 YFSETQ. The CDR3 bases are TGCGCCAGCAGCCTTTCAGCTAACTATGGCTACACCTTC. Translated: CASSLSANYGYTF.

The V and J genes are TRBV5-1 and TRBJ1-4; TRBD1 is a possible D gene (5 bases). The CDR3 covers 16 residues. Per the germline V gene, CDR1 is SGHRS and CDR2 is YFSETQ. V was cut by 2 bases and J by 5 bases, with 16 bases left in between. Written as DNA, the CDR3 is TGCGCCAGCAGCTTTGGCGACAGAGGTGGAAATGAAAAACTGTTTTTT. Translating gives CASSFGDRGGNEKLFF.

The rearrangement joins TRBV28 to TRBJ1-2; D unclear. V dropped 5 bases and J dropped 9 bases, with 25 bases sitting between them. Per germline, CDR1 MDHEN and CDR2 SYDVKM. The CDR3 has 16 residues. CDR3 amino acids: CASSTLLWRTSGRYTF. The CDR3 DNA reads TGTGCCAGCAGTACACTTCTCTGGAGGACTTCTGGGCGCTACACCTTC.

This clone was detected a few times. This chain links TRBV11-2 with TRBJ2-7, with 8 bases aligning to TRBD2. V shed 4 bases, J shed 7 bases, and the junction held 6 bases outside the gene matches. The CDR3 loop spans 13 amino acids. Germline CDR1 and CDR2: SGHAT and FQNNGV. CDR3 DNA sequence: TGTGCCAGCAGCTATGGGGGCGGGAGGGAGCAGTACTTC. Its protein product is CASSYGGGREQYF.

This sequence joins TRBV4-1 and TRBJ1-1; 8 positions match TRBD1. Germline V gene sequence: CDR1 MGHRA, CDR2 YSYEKL. V was pared by 2 bases and J by 5 bases, with 4 bases of the junction left unmatched. The CDR3 sequence is 14 residues long. DNA of the CDR3: TGCGCCAGCAGCCAATGGACAGGGAGGACTGAAGCTTTCTTT. It yields the protein CASSQWTGRTEAFF.

The V call is TRBV2, the J call TRBJ1-1, with a weak D call TRBD1 (5 bases). The V gene's germline CDR1 is SNHLY and CDR2 FYNNEI. The CDR3 runs to 15 residues. With 4 bases removed from V and 0 bases from J, the gap between germline ends came to 12 bases. The chain's CDR3 is CASSGGGTLNTEAFF. The DNA of the CDR3 is TGTGCCAGCAGTGGGGGAGGGACTCTGAACACTGAAGCTTTCTTT.

This chain connects TRBV18 to TRBJ2-3; 11 bases match TRBD2. V gave up 2 bases and J gave up 5 bases; unmatched junction bases: 3. This CDR3 is built from 15 residues. CDR1 and CDR2 from the germline V gene are KGHSH and LQKENI. CDR3 DNA sequence: TGTGCCAGCTCACCAACTAGCGGGGGCGGAGATACGCAGTATTTT. It specifies CASSPTSGGGDTQYF.

The chain employs TRBV5-5 and TRBJ2-7; 8 positions match TRBD1. Germline CDR1 reads SGHKS; CDR2 reads YYEKEE (reference sequence). The length of the CDR3 is 14 residues. Trimming removed 4 bases from V and 6 bases from J; junction bases left unmatched: 9. The CDR3 nucleotides are TGTGCCAGCAGCCCGACAGGGGTTAGGGGCGAGCAGTACTTC. It codes for CASSPTGVRGEQYF.

The V gene is TRBV7-9, the J gene TRBJ2-7, with 7 positions matching TRBD1. Per germline, CDR1 SEHNR and CDR2 FQNEAQ (reference sequence). The CDR3 has 13 residues. V was clipped by 4 bases and J by 4 bases; unmatched bases: 4. The CDR3 coding sequence is TGTGCCAGCAGCTACGGACAGGCTTACGAGCAGTACTTC. This codes for CASSYGQAYEQYF.

The chain employs TRBV10-3 and TRBJ1-1, with D unclear. The V and J ends lost 6 bases and 0 bases respectively, with 14 bases between them. Germline V gene sequence: CDR1 ENHRY, CDR2 SYGVKD. CDR3 length equals 15 residues. This CDR3 is CAIRPSGSMNTEAFF. The CDR3 bases are TGTGCCATCAGACCCTCCGGGTCCATGAACACTGAAGCTTTCTTT.

V and J are TRBV19 and TRBJ2-3; no clear D. The germline gives CDR1 LNHDA, CDR2 SQIVND (reference sequence). The V gene lost 8 bases and the J gene lost 6 bases, with 12 bases spanning the gap. The CDR3 runs 12 residues. The CDR3 DNA sequence: TGTGCCAGTGGGGTTAGAACGGATACGCAGTATTTT. This translates into CASGVRTDTQYF.

CDR3 bases: TGTGCCTGGAGTGTTCTAGGGCTAGGAGAGCAGTACTTC. Translating gives CAWSVLGLGEQYF. The J gene is TRBJ2-7, the V gene TRBV30; the D is unclear. This CDR3 has 13 residues. Trimming shortened V by 0 bases and J by 7 bases, and 13 bases separated the two germline ends. The V gene's germline CDR1 is GTSNPN and CDR2 SVGIG (reference sequence). Drawing the rest from reference TRBV30 and TRBJ2-7, the complete variable domain is SQTIHQWPATLVQPVGSPLSLECTVEGTSNPNLYWYRQAAGRGLQLLFYSVGIGQISSEVPQNLSASRPQDRQFILSSKKLLLSDSGFYLCAWSVLGLGEQYFGPGTRLTVT.

This clone is a singleton in its sample. The J gene is TRBJ1-1, the V gene TRBV15, with D possibly being TRBD1 (5 bases). Germline V lookup: CDR1 LNHNV, CDR2 YYDKDF (reference sequence). Trimming took off 1 base at V and 8 bases at J, with 8 bases between the two ends. The CDR3 covers 12 residues. The CDR3 region is CATSRVGGEAFF. For the CDR3, the DNA is TGTGCCACCAGCAGAGTTGGGGGGGAAGCTTTCTTT.

The chain joins TRBV28 to TRBJ2-1, with 8 bases matching TRBD1. V was clipped by 7 bases and J by 0 bases; unmatched bases: 11. The germline V gene encodes CDR1 MDHEN and CDR2 SYDVKM. The CDR3 runs to 17 residues. In nucleotides, the CDR3 is TGTGCCAGCAACGGGGGATCGGGACAGGTCTCCTACAATGAGCAGTTCTTC. It codes for CASNGGSGQVSYNEQFF. The full variable domain, in which reference TRBV28 and TRBJ2-1 provide the parts outside the CDR3, is DVKVTQSSRYLVKRTGEKVFLECVQDMDHENMFWYRQDPGLGLRLIYFSYDVKMKEKGDIPEGYSVSREKKERFSLILESASTNQTSMYLCASNGGSGQVSYNEQFFGPGTRLTVL.